Each of the 19 T cell receptor beta chains below was sequenced from the same sample in a study of T cell responses to AZD1222 COVID-19 vaccine. Sequenced by immunoSEQ multiplex PCR; TCRdb stores in-frame clones only, minus some. The sample shows around 200,000 clones, approximately 91% of them seen only once. This sample comprised peripheral blood, obtained on day 0 of AZD1222 vaccination. All receptors come from an adult in good health.

The chain links TRBV10-3 to TRBJ2-3; tentatively, D is TRBD2 (6 bases). Germline loops: CDR1 ENHRY, CDR2 SYGVKD. This CDR3 region has 16 residues. Trimming removed 6 bases at V and 4 bases at J, with 20 bases between. The DNA of the CDR3 is TGTGCCATCAGCACAAGCCCCCGGGACTCAGCAGATACGCAGTATTTT. Its protein product is CAISTSPRDSADTQYF.

V usage is TRBV21-1 and J usage is TRBJ2-7; the table's D gene call, TRBD1, was not cross checked with the DNA. TRBV21-1 is marked as a pseudogene. The CDR3 is made up of 16 amino acids. Here the CDR3 DNA reads TGTGCCAGCAGCAAAGCCGGGACAGGGAAGAACTACGAGCAGTACTTC. The encoded protein is CASSKAGTGKNYEQYF.

In its sample, this clone was seen a few times. The chain recombines TRBV19 with TRBJ1-2; TRBD1 is a possible D gene (6 bases). V was trimmed by 4 bases and J by 4 bases, leaving 10 bases between them. The length of the CDR3 is 13 residues. The germline V gene has CDR1 LNHDA and CDR2 SQIVND (reference sequence). This CDR3 reads CASSTWGAYGYTF. DNA for the CDR3: TGTGCCAGTAGTACCTGGGGGGCCTATGGCTACACCTTC.

In DNA form, the CDR3 reads TGCGCCAGCAGCTTGGATTACGCAGGGGAGAACACTGAAGCTTTCTTT. It encodes CASSLDYAGENTEAFF. This sequence joins TRBV5-1 and TRBJ1-1; tentatively, D is TRBD1 (6 bases). The ends were cut back, 0 bases at V and 1 base at J, with 13 bases in the middle. Germline V gene lookup returns CDR1 SGHRS and CDR2 YFSETQ. The CDR3 contains 16 residues.

The V call is TRBV7-3, the J call TRBJ2-1, with a tentative D call TRBD2 (6 bases). The CDR3 spans 15 residues. CDR1 and CDR2 (germline): SGHTA, FQGTGA. V lost 5 bases, J lost 7 bases, and 18 bases lay in between. CDR3: CASSAGLRLGNEQFF. As DNA, the CDR3 is TGTGCCAGCAGCGCTGGACTACGATTGGGGAATGAGCAGTTCTTC.

This chain uses TRBV5-3 with TRBJ1-2; D remains ambiguous. TRBV5-3 is flagged as an ORF with uncertain function. CDR3 length: 11 residues. V was clipped by 0 bases and J by 6 bases, with 3 bases between them. DNA of the CDR3: TGTGCCAGAAGCTTGGATCATGGCTACACCTTC. It is translated as CARSLDHGYTF.

This chain joins TRBV10-3 and TRBJ2-1, with 9 bases that match TRBD2. The V segment lost 3 bases and the J segment 5 bases; nucleotides outside the gene matches: 8. The germline V gene has CDR1 ENHRY and CDR2 SYGVKD. The CDR3 has 16 amino acids. CDR3 sequence: CAISEGLAGLNNEQFF. The CDR3 nucleotides read TGTGCCATCAGTGAAGGGCTAGCGGGACTAAACAATGAGCAGTTCTTC.

V usage is TRBV3-1 (or the pseudogene TRBV3-2) and J usage is TRBJ2-2, with 9 nucleotides matching TRBD2. This CDR3 contains 16 residues. Germline lookup yields CDR1 LGHDT and CDR2 YNNKEL (reference sequence). Germline trimming cut 0 bases from V and 6 bases from J; bases unmatched to any gene: 5. The CDR3 DNA sequence: TGTGCCAGCAGCCAAGAGGCGGGAGGGCCGGCCGGGGAGCTGTTTTTT. Protein sequence: CASSQEAGGPAGELFF.

The chain is built from TRBV6-4 and TRBJ2-1; 9 bases match TRBD1. J lost 4 bases, V lost 6 bases, and 10 bases had no gene match. There are 16 residues in the CDR3. CDR1 and CDR2 from the germline V gene are MRHNA and SNTAGT. The CDR3 is CASSPNKGQGYNEQFF. In DNA, the CDR3 is TGTGCCAGCAGCCCTAATAAAGGACAGGGGTACAATGAGCAGTTCTTC.

The chain has TRBV7-9 and TRBJ1-2; a weak D match, TRBD1 (6 bases). Germline-derived CDR1 and CDR2 are SEHNR and FQNEAQ (reference sequence). The CDR3 has 14 residues. V gave up 5 bases and J gave up 7 bases, with 17 bases separating them. The CDR3 bases are TGTGCCAGCAGCGACGTTGGGGGGGCGGCTGGCTACACCTTC. It codes for CASSDVGGAAGYTF.

V and J are TRBV10-3 and TRBJ2-1, with 11 bases matching TRBD2. The CDR3 has 15 amino acids. The germline gives CDR1 ENHRY, CDR2 SYGVKD. The J segment lost 8 bases and the V segment lost 6 bases, leaving 9 bases of the junction unmatched. DNA of the CDR3: TGTGCCATCAGCTCGTATAGCGGGGGGGCTTATGAGCAGTTCTTC. Translating it yields CAISSYSGGAYEQFF.

This sequence joins TRBV9 and TRBJ2-5; 9 bases line up with TRBD2. CDR1 and CDR2 from the germline V gene are SGDLS and YYNGEE. V lost 2 bases to trimming and J lost 1 base; unmatched junction nucleotides: 0. This CDR3 has 14 amino acids. In nucleotides, the CDR3 is TGTGCCAGCAGCGTGACTAGCGGCCAAGAGACCCAGTACTTC. This gives the protein CASSVTSGQETQYF.

This clone was counted a few times. The V gene is TRBV6-5, the J gene TRBJ2-5; a weak D match, TRBD1 (6 bases). Germline loops: CDR1 MNHEY, CDR2 SVGAGI. CDR3 length equals 13 residues. Trimming removed 6 bases from V and 7 bases from J, with 15 bases in between. The CDR3 region is CASSGTGSATQYF. In nucleotides, the CDR3 is TGTGCCAGCAGCGGAACAGGGAGCGCGACCCAGTACTTC.

This chain connects TRBV11-2 to TRBJ1-1, with a tentative D call TRBD1 (5 bases). CDR3 size: 14 residues. Trimming shortened V by 5 bases and J by 4 bases, and 14 bases separated the two germline ends. Germline CDR1 is SGHAT and CDR2 is FQNNGV. CDR3 in DNA: TGTGCCAGCAGCCTGGGGGTGGGGGGCACTGAAGCTTTCTTT. As protein: CASSLGVGGTEAFF.

The chain carries TRBV10-2 and TRBJ1-3, with TRBD1 matching 8 bases. Germline-derived CDR1 and CDR2 are WSHSY and SAAADI. The ends lost 3 bases at V and 15 bases at J; junction bases unmatched: 13. This CDR3 is built from 14 residues. The CDR3 region is CASSEVLSSGTGYF. The CDR3 coding sequence is TGCGCCAGCAGTGAAGTTCTGTCATCGGGGACAGGATATTTT.

The CDR3 protein is CATSRVPAGGPESYEQYF. In DNA form, the CDR3 reads TGTGCCACCAGCAGAGTCCCAGCGGGAGGGCCTGAGTCCTACGAGCAGTACTTC. V gene TRBV15 combines with J gene TRBJ2-7; 10 nucleotides align to TRBD2. This CDR3 is 18 amino acids long. With V trimmed by 1 base and J by 1 base, 10 bases remained unmatched. The germline CDR1 and CDR2 sequences are LNHNV and YYDKDF (reference sequence).

Only one count was recorded for this clone. The chain is built from TRBV5-4 and TRBJ2-7, with a possible D match to TRBD2 (5 bases). The germline gives CDR1 SGHNT, CDR2 YYREEE (reference sequence). Trimming took off 4 bases at V and 0 bases at J, with 17 bases between the two ends. This CDR3 has 16 amino acids. The CDR3 DNA reads as TGTGCCAGCAGCACGGACCAGCGGAAGAGCTCCTACGAGCAGTACTTC. Translating it yields CASSTDQRKSSYEQYF. The variable domain in full, completed from reference TRBV5-4 and TRBJ2-7, reads ETGVTQSPTHLIKTRGQQVTLRCSSQSGHNTVSWYQQALGQGPQFIFQYYREEENGRGNFPPRFSGLQFPNYSSELNVNALELDDSALYLCASSTDQRKSSYEQYFGPGTRLTVT.

V is TRBV10-3 and J is TRBJ2-2, with 8 positions matching TRBD1. CDR1 is ENHRY, CDR2 SYGVKD, per germline. CDR3 length: 14 residues. The trim removed 4 bases at V and 7 bases at J, leaving 5 bases unmatched. The CDR3 region is CAISVQGASGELFF. The CDR3 coding sequence is TGTGCCATCAGTGTCCAGGGGGCCAGCGGGGAGCTGTTTTTT.

The rearrangement links TRBV7-9 to TRBJ1-4; perhaps TRBD1 as D (5 bases). The CDR3 sequence is 16 residues long. From germline, CDR1 is SEHNR and CDR2 FQNEAQ (reference sequence). Trimming cost V 3 bases and J 8 bases, with 19 bases left between them. The CDR3 region is CASSFGTPQGTEKLFF. CDR3 sequence (DNA): TGTGCCAGCAGCTTCGGTACGCCACAAGGGACGGAAAAACTGTTTTTT.